The text below deals with one TCR beta chain. Its antigen is not known. The sample is drawn from a study of cytomegalovirus exposure and HLA in healthy donors. In the study overall: Around four fifths of 300 to 450 genotyped donors fell in the Caucasian-associated ancestry cluster.

Broader study findings: Among TCR sequences, most were rare, though some public TCRs appeared in many donors. Investigators reported 150 to 200 TCR beta chains as tied to cytomegalovirus. Most of the CMV-associated TCR beta chains (in a later analysis) appeared to be HLA-restricted.

The PCR used 60 Vbeta and 13 Jbeta primers. The protocol was immunoSEQ multiplex PCR, while the TCRdb copy is restricted to in-frame clones and leaves out a portion. The sample has more than 95,000 clones, roughly 75% seen once; the top ten hold 9.5% to 13%. This TCR came from a man aged 30 to 45 in good health and CMV-seropositive. Sequencing was performed on PBMCs.

The DNA for the CDR3 is TGTGCCAGCAGCTTAATTGCAGCGGGAGAATACAATGAGCAGTTCTTC. Translation gives CASSLIAAGEYNEQFF. V gene TRBV7-6 combines with J gene TRBJ2-1; the match to TRBD2 covers 8 bases. The CDR3 consists of 16 residues. The ends lost 2 bases at V and 4 bases at J; junction bases unmatched: 7. Germline V gene data show CDR1 as SGHVS and CDR2 as FNYEAQ.